A single sample is the source of the 5 T cell receptor beta chains below, sequenced in a study of T cell repertoires in cytomegalovirus infection (dated by TCRdb to about 2019). Antigens for these TCRs are unknown. The sample's treatment or condition label is to be understood as: in vitro stimulation with specific CMV peptide epitopes to enrich CMV-specific T cells. Sequencing used an Illumina HiSeq 1500. Starting from the raw public reads, TCRdb applied fastp trimming at Q25, assembled clones with MiXCR and retained in-frame beta chains. Identical CDR3 proteins give one entry, which carries the most common genes and DNA. A total of more than 250,000 distinct CDR3 sequences appear in this sample, around 25% of them only once. Clones ranked in the top ten supply about an eighth of the sample. Sample: cultured PBMCs, taken from culture after CMV antigen stimulation. These TCRs come from a human donor in good health (CMV status not recorded). Some clones in this sample may be carry-over from other donors' samples.

The chain has TRBV7-2 and TRBJ1-1; D gene uncertain. The CDR3 is 12 amino acids. The ends were cut back, 1 base at V and 4 bases at J, with 4 bases in the middle. Germline loops: CDR1 SGHTA, CDR2 FQGNSA. DNA for the CDR3: TGTGCCAGCAGCTTAGACAGCACTGAAGCTTTCTTT. Translating gives CASSLDSTEAFF.

This clonotype occurred many times. The chain couples TRBV3-1 to TRBJ2-7; a weak D match, TRBD2 (5 bases). The CDR3 has 16 amino acids. The V end was cut by 4 bases, the J end by 5 bases, with 21 bases between. CDR1 is LGHDT, CDR2 YNNKEL, per germline (reference sequence). This chain's CDR3 is CASSPRKRYPRDEQYF. The DNA of the CDR3 is TGTGCCAGCAGCCCCAGGAAGAGATACCCGAGGGACGAGCAGTACTTC.

This clonotype was counted only a few times. This CDR3 reads CASSSGARSYGYTF. The CDR3 DNA reads TGTGCCAGCAGTTCGGGGGCGAGGAGCTATGGCTACACCTTC. This chain links TRBV28 with TRBJ1-2; D is perhaps TRBD1 (6 bases). Trimming took off 4 bases at V and 4 bases at J, with 13 bases between the two ends. The CDR3 loop spans 14 amino acids. Germline V lookup: CDR1 MDHEN, CDR2 SYDVKM.

The chain couples TRBV7-9 to TRBJ1-6; no clear D. The germline V gene encodes CDR1 SEHNR and CDR2 FQNEAQ (reference sequence). The V gene lost 4 bases and the J gene lost 9 bases, with 13 bases spanning the gap. The CDR3 has 14 amino acids. CDR3 sequence: CASSSGGFTSPLHF. In DNA form, the CDR3 reads TGTGCCAGCAGCTCCGGAGGGTTCACTTCACCCCTCCACTTT.

The chain couples TRBV19 to TRBJ2-1; possibly TRBD2 for D (6 bases). The length of the CDR3 is 14 residues. Germline CDR1 is LNHDA and CDR2 is SQIVND (reference sequence). The V end was cut by 6 bases, the J end by 9 bases, with 18 bases between. The CDR3 DNA reads as TGTGCCAGTAGAAATGCGGGGATTAGGGGTGAGCAGTTCTTC. Its translation: CASRNAGIRGEQFF.